Described below is a single T cell receptor (beta chain) sequence and its context. Its antigen is still unknown. This sample is drawn from a study of T-cell reconstitution after alpha-beta-depleted transplantation in children. Overall study findings and caveats: The main origin of T-cell counts and diversity one year after transplant was newly produced T cells. Where some patients showed high TCRbeta diversity at day 60, it came from recipient T cells and thymic progenitors that had survived. In patients about two months after transplant, alpha-beta T cells reportedly arose from several hundred expanded graft clones.

The CDR3 loop spans 12 amino acids. Deletions cut 4 bases from V and 4 bases from J, with 7 bases between. Germline assignment: CDR1 SQVTM and CDR2 ANQGSEA. Unique molecular identifiers featured in how the TCRbeta library was prepared. MiXCR, run by TCRdb on the PCR reads, gives a single entry per CDR3 protein. The sample records hundreds of thousands of distinct CDR3 sequences, 13% being singletons. The material was PBMCs, mostly from graft donor cells, obtained 360 days after TCRalphabeta/CD19-depleted stem cell transplant. The clonotype was recovered from a male patient younger than 18 who had a stem cell transplant for acute myeloid leukemia, so the T cells may come from the graft donor. J is TRBJ2-2 and V is TRBV29-1; D gene unclear. The CDR3 here is CSVVWTTGELFF. In nucleotides, the CDR3 is TGCAGCGTTGTGTGGACCACCGGGGAGCTGTTTTTT.